The rows below give T cell receptor beta chains drawn from one sample of a study of blood T cell repertoires in COVID-19. Profiling relied on immunoSEQ multiplex PCR, and the TCRdb table lists in-frame clones only, not all of them. The sample shows a few hundred thousand clones, less than 95% of them seen only once. The sequencing input was PBMCs or T cells enriched from blood (not recorded which). The source of these receptors is a man younger than 35 who had recovered from COVID-19. CDR3s include the opening cysteine and the closing phenylalanine or tryptophan. A D gene is named only where the DNA matches it firmly.

>TRBV7-3|TRBJ1-6|NA
CASSLRAGATNSPLHF
>TRBV5-1|TRBJ1-6|NA
CASSSGLQGNSPLHF
>TRBV28|TRBJ1-2|NA
CASSLGRAYGYTF
>TRBV15|TRBJ2-7|NA
CATSRDYRPLHLEQYF
>TRBV28|TRBJ1-2|NA
CASSSRASYGYTF
>TRBV11-2|TRBJ2-1|TRBD2
CASSLWTSGVSYEQFF
>TRBV25-1|TRBJ1-4|TRBD1
CASSGDREFNEKLFF
>TRBV6-1|TRBJ1-2|NA
CASSDQGSGYGYTF
>TRBV27|TRBJ1-4|TRBD1
CASSPLGQGALGEKLFF
>TRBV3-1/TRBV3-2|TRBJ2-5|TRBD2
CASSQDETSGGETQYF
>TRBV14|TRBJ1-1|TRBD1
CASSQTHIDRGLGNTEAFF
>TRBV7-9|TRBJ2-1|NA
CASSLSRGSYNEQFF
>TRBV29-1|TRBJ1-1|TRBD1
CSVGTGNTEAFF
>TRBV12-3/TRBV12-4|TRBJ1-1|NA
CASSPSWRGEAFF
>TRBV6-5|TRBJ1-1|NA
CASIGGRAEAFF
>TRBV21-1|TRBJ2-7|NA
CASSARATVYSYEQYF
>TRBV2|TRBJ2-3|TRBD2
CASSELLAGTTDTQYF
>TRBV3-1/TRBV3-2|TRBJ1-6|NA
CASSDSSYNSPLHF
>TRBV10-3|TRBJ1-1|NA
CAIKISGANTEAFF
>TRBV27|TRBJ2-6|NA
CASSLYSRTSGANVLTF
>TRBV5-6|TRBJ1-6|TRBD1
CASSSRDSLASPLHF
>TRBV19|TRBJ1-1|NA
CASSILTGNTEAFF
>TRBV10-2|TRBJ1-2|TRBD1
CASKLAGGDYGYTF
>TRBV5-6|TRBJ2-1|TRBD2
CASGAGASSYNEQFF
>TRBV19|TRBJ1-2|NA
CASSETSYGYTF
>TRBV27|TRBJ2-5|NA
CASSPTRRGAETQYF
>TRBV18|TRBJ2-7|TRBD2
CASSPEAGENVHEQYF
>TRBV24-1|TRBJ2-5|TRBD1
CATSGTGPETQYF
>TRBV5-6|TRBJ2-5|NA
CASSLSGVPNQETQYF
>TRBV25-1|TRBJ2-7|NA
CASQIGAYEQYF
>TRBV5-1|TRBJ2-7|NA
CASSPGQNYEQYF
>TRBV27|TRBJ1-4|NA
CASSKTGRTNEKLFF